A selection of T cell receptor beta chains follows, all from one sample in a study of shared clonotypes between healthy human individuals. Libraries were prepared by immunoSEQ multiplex PCR; TCRdb keeps only in-frame clonotypes and omits some of them. The table lists around 2.5 million clones, over 85% of them singletons, with approximately 0.36% in the top ten. Material for sequencing was naive CD4+ T cells from PBMCs. All receptors come from a man aged 18 to 29 in good health. Some clones in this sample may be carry-over from other donors' samples. Both conserved end residues are part of each CDR3. D genes are given only for firm matches. Some rows mark clone size as missing; the rest say once, few, many or name a class of expanded clone.

- | TRBJ2-3 | TRBV5-1 | TRBD2 | TGCGCCAGCTCTAGCGGGAGCACAGATACGCAGTATTTT | CASSSGSTDTQYF
- | TRBJ2-1 | TRBV6-5 | - | TGTGCCAGCAGTGGATCGGTCAATGAGCAGTTCTTC | CASSGSVNEQFF
once | TRBJ2-5 | TRBV14 | - | TGTGCCAGCAGCCAAGATGTCAAGACCCAGTACTTC | CASSQDVKTQYF
- | TRBJ1-5 | TRBV9 | - | TGTGCCAGCAGCGTAGACGGTAAGAATCAGCCCCAGCATTTT | CASSVDGKNQPQHF
once | TRBJ1-5 | TRBV28 | - | TGTGCCAGCACCTCCTCTCCCCAGCCCCAGCATTTT | CASTSSPQPQHF
- | TRBJ2-3 | TRBV19 | TRBD2 | TGTGCCACCGGGGGGGGTGCAGATACGCAGTATTTT | CATGGGADTQYF
- | TRBJ2-1 | TRBV6-5 | - | TGTGCCACCCAGCGCGGGGACTCCTACAATGAGCAGTTCTTC | CATQRGDSYNEQFF
- | TRBJ2-7 | TRBV5-6 | TRBD1 | TGTGCCAGCAGCTACCGACAGGGGGCTACCCTCTCCTACGAGCAGTACTTC | CASSYRQGATLSYEQYF
- | TRBJ1-1 | TRBV6-1 | - | TGTGCCGTTCAAACACAGGGAGTCTTCACTGAAGCTTTCTTT | CAVQTQGVFTEAFF
few | TRBJ2-1 | TRBV10-3 | TRBD1 | TGTGCCATCAGCGGGGACAGGGCCAATGAGCAGTTCTTC | CAISGDRANEQFF
- | TRBJ2-3 | TRBV28 | TRBD2 | TGTGCCAGCCCTCCCAGGTCTCGTACTAGCGGCAGTGAGTCGGCAGATACGCAGTATTTT | CASPPRSRTSGSESADTQYF
- | TRBJ2-7 | TRBV7-2 | TRBD2 | TGTGCCAGCAGCTTAGCCGTAGCGGGGGGGTCCTACGAGCAGTACTTC | CASSLAVAGGSYEQYF
- | TRBJ2-6 | TRBV19 | - | TGTGCCAGTACCCAAAGGGTGGTTATGGCAGGGGCCAACGTCCTGACTTTC | CASTQRVVMAGANVLTF
- | TRBJ1-2 | TRBV15 | - | TGTGCCACCAGCGAAGGAAACTATGGCTACACCTTC | CATSEGNYGYTF
- | TRBJ1-1 | TRBV5-1 | TRBD1 | TGCGCCAGCAGCTTCACAGGGGGGTACACTGAAGCTTTCTTT | CASSFTGGYTEAFF
- | TRBJ2-1 | TRBV18 | - | TGTGCCAGCTCACCGCCTAGTAGGGAGCAGTTCTTC | CASSPPSREQFF
- | TRBJ2-3 | TRBV4-2 | - | TGTGCCAGCAGCCAAGACAGCACAGATACGCAGTATTTT | CASSQDSTDTQYF
- | TRBJ1-2 | TRBV11-2 | - | TGTGCCAGCAGCTTAGTGACCCTCTATGGCTACACCTTC | CASSLVTLYGYTF
- | TRBJ1-4 | TRBV28 | - | TGTGCCAGCGCCGAGGACGTCATATCTGAAAAACTGTTTTTT | CASAEDVISEKLFF
- | TRBJ1-5 | TRBV27 | TRBD1 | TGTGCCAGCAGCCTGACAGGGGCCTATAATCAGCCCCAGCATTTT | CASSLTGAYNQPQHF
once | TRBJ2-3 | TRBV19 | - | TGTGCCAGTAGCGGGAGTCCAGATACGCAGTATTTT | CASSGSPDTQYF
- | TRBJ2-5 | TRBV27 | - | TGTGCCAGCAGATCCGAGGCTGGGACACAAAATTATTTTAAAGAGACCCAGTACTTC | CASRSEAGTQNYFKETQYF
- | TRBJ2-1 | TRBV11-2 | TRBD2 | TGTGCCAGCAGCTCAACACTAGCGATCAATGAGCAGTTCTTC | CASSSTLAINEQFF
few | TRBJ1-1 | TRBV6-5 | - | TGTGCCGTGGCTGAAACGTTCATGAACACTGAAGCTTTCTTT | CAVAETFMNTEAFF
- | TRBJ2-1 | TRBV7-3 | - | TGTGCCAGCAGCTTAGCGGGACCACCCTACAATGAGCAGTTCTTC | CASSLAGPPYNEQFF
once | TRBJ1-1 | TRBV19 | TRBD1 | TGTGCCAGTAGAGGAAACAGGGGCGGTATTGGTGGGCCCGTTGAAGCTTTCTTT | CASRGNRGGIGGPVEAFF
- | TRBJ1-6 | TRBV6-5 | TRBD1 | TGTGCCAGCAGGGGGACAGGGTTTTCACCCCTCCACTTT | CASRGTGFSPLHF
- | TRBJ2-7 | TRBV19 | TRBD1 | TGTGCCAGTAGCTTGAACAGGGGGAGCTCCTACGAGCAGTACTTC | CASSLNRGSSYEQYF
- | TRBJ2-1 | TRBV9 | - | TGTGCCAGCAGTCTCGGTGGGGGGGCGTTTATCAATGAGCAGTTCTTC | CASSLGGGAFINEQFF
- | TRBJ2-5 | TRBV5-1 | - | TGCGCCAGCAGCTTGGCTGCCGGAGAGACCCAGTACTTC | CASSLAAGETQYF
- | TRBJ2-1 | TRBV5-4 | TRBD2 | TGTGCCAGCAGCCCCGGACTAGCGGAAAACAATGAGCAGTTCTTC | CASSPGLAENNEQFF
- | TRBJ2-1 | TRBV7-2 | TRBD2 | TGTGCCAGCAGCTTAGGAAAACTAGCGGGGGAAAATGAGCAGTTCTTC | CASSLGKLAGENEQFF
- | TRBJ1-1 | TRBV28 | TRBD1 | TGTGCCAGCAGTTTCCGCAATGGGGGACAGGACGACTTTGAAGCTTTCTTT | CASSFRNGGQDDFEAFF
- | TRBJ2-5 | TRBV11-3 | - | TGTGCCAGCAGCTTTTCCGGCAGGGGACGAGAGACCCAGTACTTC | CASSFSGRGRETQYF
once | TRBJ1-1 | TRBV5-4 | TRBD1 | TGTGCCAGCAGCTTGTCGGGACAGGGGATGAACACTGAAGCTTTCTTT | CASSLSGQGMNTEAFF
- | TRBJ2-3 | TRBV4-1 | TRBD2 | TGCGCCAGCAGCCTAGCGGGAGGGGGAGATACGCAGTATTTT | CASSLAGGGDTQYF
once | TRBJ2-1 | TRBV7-2 | TRBD1 | TGTGCCAGCAGCTTAGGGTCCGGGACAGGCCAGAATGAGCAGTTCTTC | CASSLGSGTGQNEQFF
- | TRBJ2-3 | TRBV7-2 | - | TGTGCCAGCAGCTTTTTAGGGGGAGAGGCAGATACGCAGTATTTT | CASSFLGGEADTQYF
- | TRBJ2-1 | TRBV6-5 | TRBD2 | TGTGCCAGCACCAGCGGGAGTTCTAGGGAGCAGTTCTTC | CASTSGSSREQFF